Given below is one T cell receptor (beta chain) in context. Its matching antigen is unknown. A read error may explain this, as a much larger clone is one base away. CDR1 is MDHEN, CDR2 SYDVKM, per germline. V was shortened by 5 bases and J by 3 bases, with 5 bases between the two germline ends. The CDR3 totals 11 residues. The PCR used 60 Vbeta and 13 Jbeta primers. The assay was immunoSEQ multiplex PCR, and TCRdb's table has in-frame clones only and misses some. The table includes 98,000 or so clones, roughly 85% detected once. This sample was included in a study of cytomegalovirus exposure and HLA in healthy donors. About the research overall: Out of 150 million to 200 million T cells, an earlier analysis found 117 million unique TCR beta sequences in total. Falling in the Caucasian-associated ancestry cluster were roughly 80% of some 400 genotyped donors. Broader study findings: V- and J-gene trimming of TCR beta was linked (in a later analysis) to a missense DCLRE1C variant. Based on reports, TCR beta sequences accurately predicted HLA-A and HLA-B alleles for most subjects.

Material: PBMCs. The rearrangement joins TRBV28 to TRBJ2-7; no reliable D call. This clonotype originated in a man between 60 and 70 years old in good health and CMV-seropositive. CDR3: CASSPGYEQYF. The CDR3 DNA is TGTGCCAGCAGTCCAGGCTACGAGCAGTACTTC.